A selection of T cell receptor beta chains follows, all from one sample in a study of graft-versus-host responses after intestinal transplantation. The data were produced by immunoSEQ multiplex PCR, yet TCRdb's version contains in-frame clones alone and is incomplete. The sample records tens of thousands of clones, about 87% being singletons. The input for sequencing was PBMCs, taken 26 days after transplant. These receptors were obtained from a human patient who received an intestinal transplant, so some T cells may come from the graft donor. The CDR3 runs from the conserved cysteine through the conserved F or W. The D gene is left open where the match is weak. Only some rows state a clone size, as once, few, many or a class for expanded clones.

CDR3 protein	CDR3 DNA	clone size	CDR3 length	V gene	J gene	D gene
CASSVGATEYNEQFF	TGTGCCAGCAGCGTAGGGGCTACAGAATACAATGAGCAGTTCTTC	few	15	TRBV9	TRBJ2-1	NA
CASSGRDSYNEQFF	TGTGCCTCTAGCGGGAGGGACTCCTACAATGAGCAGTTCTTC	NA	14	TRBV19	TRBJ2-1	TRBD2
CASSFDTNQPQHF	TGTGCCAGCAGCTTCGACACAAATCAGCCCCAGCATTTT	NA	13	TRBV5-5	TRBJ1-5	NA
CASSQAGVSPGELFF	TGTGCCAGCAGCCAAGCGGGAGTGAGCCCCGGGGAGCTGTTTTTT	NA	15	TRBV14	TRBJ2-2	NA
CASSRVDRAYGYTF	TGTGCCAGCAGTCGTGTGGACAGGGCCTATGGCTACACCTTC	NA	14	TRBV28	TRBJ1-2	TRBD1
CASSFGGATIYF	TGTGCCAGCAGTTTTGGGGGGGCAACCATATATTTT	once	12	TRBV28	TRBJ1-3	NA
CASSVRDRGREPNEKLFF	TGTGCCAGCAGTGTCCGGGACAGGGGGCGAGAGCCTAATGAAAAACTGTTTTTT	NA	18	TRBV2	TRBJ1-4	TRBD1
CASSRGRQGASTGELFF	TGTGCCAGTAGCAGAGGGAGGCAGGGGGCATCCACCGGGGAGCTGTTTTTT	NA	17	TRBV19	TRBJ2-2	TRBD1
CASSMDRGTYNEQFF	TGTGCCAGCAGCATGGACAGGGGAACCTACAATGAGCAGTTCTTC	NA	15	TRBV7-3	TRBJ2-1	TRBD1
CASSTEGADTQYF	TGTGCCAGCAGCACAGAGGGGGCAGATACGCAGTATTTT	once	13	TRBV6-5	TRBJ2-3	NA
CASTPGQANQPQHF	TGTGCCAGCACTCCCGGACAGGCCAATCAGCCCCAGCATTTT	NA	14	TRBV28	TRBJ1-5	TRBD1
CASSYGGPDTQYF	TGTGCCAGTAGTTACGGGGGGCCAGATACGCAGTATTTT	NA	13	TRBV19	TRBJ2-3	NA
CASSSRGAYEDEQFF	TGTGCCAGCAGTTCTAGGGGCGCATATGAGGATGAGCAGTTCTTC	NA	15	TRBV27	TRBJ2-1	NA
CATSREDRVEGPNYGYTF	TGTGCCACCAGCAGAGAGGACAGGGTCGAGGGGCCTAACTATGGCTACACCTTC	NA	18	TRBV15	TRBJ1-2	TRBD1
CASSSRQGREKLFF	TGTGCCAGCAGCTCTAGACAGGGCCGCGAAAAACTGTTTTTT	NA	14	TRBV11-2	TRBJ1-4	TRBD1
CASSYSGANVLTF	TGTGCCAGCAGCTACTCTGGGGCCAACGTCCTGACTTTC	NA	13	TRBV9	TRBJ2-6	NA
CASSYTQGTLRQPQHF	TGTGCCAGCAGTTACACCCAGGGGACCTTGCGTCAGCCCCAGCATTTT	NA	16	TRBV6-6	TRBJ1-5	NA
CASNADRTTNYGYTF	TGTGCCAGCAATGCCGACAGGACGACTAACTATGGCTACACCTTC	NA	15	TRBV28	TRBJ1-2	NA
CAWSQGRGGDTQYF	TGTGCCTGGAGTCAAGGGAGGGGGGGAGATACGCAGTATTTT	NA	14	TRBV30	TRBJ2-3	NA
CASSLSGQGDAGELFF	TGTGCCAGCAGTTTGTCGGGACAGGGGGACGCCGGGGAGCTGTTTTTT	NA	16	TRBV27	TRBJ2-2	TRBD1
CASSTWGQGNQPQHF	TGTGCCAGTAGTACGTGGGGACAGGGAAATCAGCCCCAGCATTTT	few	15	TRBV19	TRBJ1-5	TRBD1
CASSQVPGDTEAFF	TGTGCCAGCAGCCAAGTGCCGGGGGACACTGAAGCTTTCTTT	NA	14	TRBV4-2	TRBJ1-1	NA
CASIRGVSSDSPLHF	TGTGCCAGCATCAGGGGGGTCTCAAGTGATTCACCCCTCCACTTT	NA	15	TRBV6-1	TRBJ1-6	TRBD1
CATSPQGVRGETQYF	TGTGCCACCAGCCCTCAGGGGGTGCGGGGTGAGACCCAGTACTTC	NA	15	TRBV15	TRBJ2-5	NA
CASSLRGGSSNQPQHF	TGTGCCAGCAGCTTAAGAGGAGGCAGCAGCAATCAGCCCCAGCATTTT	NA	16	TRBV7-2	TRBJ1-5	NA
CASSLAQGAYYGYTF	TGTGCCAGCAGCTTAGCACAGGGGGCCTACTATGGCTACACCTTC	NA	15	TRBV7-2	TRBJ1-2	TRBD1
CATSIGATEAFF	TGTGCCACCTCGATCGGAGCGACTGAAGCTTTCTTT	NA	12	TRBV19	TRBJ1-1	NA
CASSRRGSSREKLFF	TGTGCCAGCAGCCGGCGGGGCTCAAGTAGAGAAAAACTGTTTTTT	NA	15	TRBV7-2	TRBJ1-4	NA
CAIARHTGGAGRDAYEQYF	TGTGCCATCGCACGGCATACAGGGGGCGCGGGGAGGGACGCCTACGAGCAGTACTTC	NA	19	TRBV10-3	TRBJ2-7	TRBD1
CASSLNRNTEAFF	TGTGCCAGCAGCTTAAACAGGAACACTGAAGCTTTCTTT	NA	13	TRBV7-3	TRBJ1-1	NA
CASSQDLGGRASDEQFF	TGTGCCAGCAGCCAAGATCTGGGAGGGAGGGCCAGCGATGAGCAGTTCTTC	NA	17	TRBV14	TRBJ2-1	TRBD2
CAGAPGLARNEQFF	TGTGCCGGGGCCCCGGGACTAGCGAGAAATGAGCAGTTCTTC	NA	14	TRBV9	TRBJ2-1	TRBD2
CASSPLGPAGELFF	TGTGCCAGCAGTCCGTTGGGGCCCGCCGGGGAGCTGTTTTTT	NA	14	TRBV28	TRBJ2-2	NA
CATSTSSRGQLDTQYF	TGTGCCACCAGCACTTCTTCAAGGGGCCAACTAGATACGCAGTATTTT	NA	16	TRBV15	TRBJ2-3	NA
CASSDTSSPTDTQYF	TGTGCCAGCAGTGACACTAGCTCCCCCACAGATACGCAGTATTTT	NA	15	TRBV6-4	TRBJ2-3	NA
CASSQDGQAYGETQYF	TGCGCCAGCAGCCAGGACGGACAGGCCTACGGTGAGACCCAGTACTTC	NA	16	TRBV4-1	TRBJ2-5	TRBD1
CASSELAGGETQYF	TGTGCCAGCAGCGAGCTAGCGGGGGGAGAGACCCAGTACTTC	NA	14	TRBV9	TRBJ2-5	TRBD2
CASRTAPTGAQETQYF	TGTGCCAGCAGGACCGCCCCGACAGGGGCGCAAGAGACCCAGTACTTC	NA	16	TRBV28	TRBJ2-5	TRBD1
CASTVTGVNQPQHF	TGTGCCAGCACCGTGACAGGGGTCAATCAGCCCCAGCATTTT	NA	14	TRBV2	TRBJ1-5	TRBD1
CASSPNGETELFF	TGTGCCAGCAGTCCCAACGGGGAGACAGAGCTGTTTTTT	NA	13	TRBV28	TRBJ2-2	NA
CASSLALGGTEAFF	TGTGCCAGCAGCTTAGCGCTGGGGGGCACTGAAGCTTTCTTT	NA	14	TRBV7-9	TRBJ1-1	NA
CASSVGGSLNQPQHF	TGTGCCAGCAGCGTAGGAGGCAGCCTAAATCAGCCCCAGCATTTT	NA	15	TRBV9	TRBJ1-5	NA
CASAEGWAGGYTF	TGTGCCAGCGCCGAGGGGTGGGCGGGAGGCTACACCTTC	NA	13	TRBV2	TRBJ1-2	NA
CASSLEYPATNEKLFF	TGTGCCAGCAGCTTAGAATACCCGGCAACTAATGAAAAACTGTTTTTT	NA	16	TRBV7-8	TRBJ1-4	NA
CASSPPGDPTGELFF	TGTGCCAGCAGCCCCCCGGGAGACCCAACCGGGGAGCTGTTTTTT	NA	15	TRBV7-9	TRBJ2-2	NA
CASSLVLADKISGTTWADGYTF	TGCGCCAGCAGCTTAGTCTTGGCCGACAAAATTTCCGGGACAACTTGGGCGGATGGCTACACCTTC	NA	22	TRBV5-1	TRBJ1-2	NA
CASRPPGERLDTGELFF	TGCGCCAGCAGGCCCCCGGGAGAAAGGTTGGACACCGGGGAGCTGTTTTTT	NA	17	TRBV10-2	TRBJ2-2	NA
CASSEAQGRENTEAFF	TGTGCCAGCAGTGAAGCGCAGGGAAGGGAGAACACTGAAGCTTTCTTT	NA	16	TRBV6-1	TRBJ1-1	NA
CASSPPGSGDYQPQHF	TGTGCCAGCTCACCACCTGGATCTGGAGACTATCAGCCCCAGCATTTT	NA	16	TRBV18	TRBJ1-5	NA
CASTKEGLYEQYF	TGCGCCAGCACGAAGGAGGGCCTCTACGAGCAGTACTTC	NA	13	TRBV5-1	TRBJ2-7	NA
CASSLSREWFNEQFF	TGTGCCAGCAGCTTGAGCCGGGAGTGGTTCAATGAGCAGTTCTTC	NA	15	TRBV11-1	TRBJ2-1	NA
CASSQQSPHEQFF	TGTGCCAGCAGCCAACAGTCCCCCCATGAGCAGTTCTTC	few	13	TRBV28	TRBJ2-1	NA
CASSGGDHYEQYF	TGTGCCAGCAGTGGGGGGGATCACTACGAGCAGTACTTC	NA	13	TRBV6-1	TRBJ2-7	NA
CASSLTDRGHNGYTF	TGTGCCAGCAGCTTAACCGACAGGGGGCACAATGGCTACACCTTC	NA	15	TRBV7-3	TRBJ1-2	TRBD1
CASSQEFGTEGPQHF	TGCGCCAGCAGCCAAGAGTTCGGGACAGAAGGGCCCCAGCATTTT	NA	15	TRBV4-1	TRBJ1-5	TRBD1
CASTPLGGYNEQFF	TGTGCCAGCACTCCCCTGGGAGGATACAATGAGCAGTTCTTC	NA	14	TRBV6-1	TRBJ2-1	NA
CSVDPGDSYNEQFF	TGCAGCGTGGATCCAGGGGACTCCTACAATGAGCAGTTCTTC	NA	14	TRBV29-1	TRBJ2-1	NA
CAISEGGARETQYF	TGTGCCATCAGTGAAGGAGGGGCGAGAGAGACCCAGTACTTC	NA	14	TRBV10-3	TRBJ2-5	NA
CASSLGQGAIDGYTF	TGCGCCAGCAGCTTGGGCCAGGGGGCGATCGATGGCTACACCTTC	once	15	TRBV5-1	TRBJ1-2	TRBD1